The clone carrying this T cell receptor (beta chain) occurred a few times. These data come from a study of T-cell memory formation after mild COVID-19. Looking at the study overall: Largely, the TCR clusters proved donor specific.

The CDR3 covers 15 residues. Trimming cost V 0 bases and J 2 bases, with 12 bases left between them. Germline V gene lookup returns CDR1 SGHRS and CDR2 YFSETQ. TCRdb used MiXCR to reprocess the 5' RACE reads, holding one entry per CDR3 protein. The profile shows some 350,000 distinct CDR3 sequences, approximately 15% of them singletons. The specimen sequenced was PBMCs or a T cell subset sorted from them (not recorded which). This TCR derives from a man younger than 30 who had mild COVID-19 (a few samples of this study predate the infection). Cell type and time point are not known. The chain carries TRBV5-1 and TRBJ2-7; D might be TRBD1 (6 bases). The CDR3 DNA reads TGCGCCAGCAGCTTGGGCGTGACAGGCCCCTACGAGCAGTACTTC. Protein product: CASSLGVTGPYEQYF.